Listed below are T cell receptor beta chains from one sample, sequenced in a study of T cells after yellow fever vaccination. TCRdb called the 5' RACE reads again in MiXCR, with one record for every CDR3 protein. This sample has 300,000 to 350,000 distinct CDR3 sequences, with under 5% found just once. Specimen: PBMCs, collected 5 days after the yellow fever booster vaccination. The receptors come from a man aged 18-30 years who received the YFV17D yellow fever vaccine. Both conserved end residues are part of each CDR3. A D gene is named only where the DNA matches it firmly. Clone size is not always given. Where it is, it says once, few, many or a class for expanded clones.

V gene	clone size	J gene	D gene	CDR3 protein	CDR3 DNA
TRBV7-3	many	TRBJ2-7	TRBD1	CASSLTGQGGYEQYF	TGTGCCAGCAGCTTAACCGGACAGGGGGGATACGAGCAGTACTTC
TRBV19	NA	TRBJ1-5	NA	CASSMPGWQPQHF	TGTGCCAGTAGTATGCCGGGTTGGCAGCCCCAGCATTTT
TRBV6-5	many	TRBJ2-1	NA	CASSRTGYEQFF	TGTGCCAGCAGCCGAACAGGGTACGAGCAGTTCTTC
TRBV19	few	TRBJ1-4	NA	CASSVGEAAGEKLFF	TGTGCCAGTAGTGTCGGGGAGGCGGCTGGCGAAAAACTGTTTTTT
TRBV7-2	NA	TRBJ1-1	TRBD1	CASSTTGATEAFF	TGTGCCAGCAGCACTACAGGGGCCACTGAAGCTTTCTTT
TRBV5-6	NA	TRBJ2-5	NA	CASSSVGTQYF	TGTGCCAGCAGCTCAGTGGGTACCCAGTACTTC
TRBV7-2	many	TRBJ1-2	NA	CASSINQAGYGYTF	TGTGCCAGCAGCATAAACCAGGCTGGCTATGGCTACACCTTC
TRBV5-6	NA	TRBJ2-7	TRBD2	CASSYGTRFVEQYF	TGTGCCAGCAGCTACGGGACTAGATTCGTCGAGCAGTACTTC
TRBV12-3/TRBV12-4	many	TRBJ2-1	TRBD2	CASSPRASGGWGEQFF	TGTGCCAGCAGTCCCCGAGCTAGCGGGGGCTGGGGTGAGCAGTTCTTC
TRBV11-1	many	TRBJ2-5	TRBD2	CASSPRTREETQYF	TGTGCCAGCAGCCCACGGACTAGGGAGGAGACCCAGTACTTC
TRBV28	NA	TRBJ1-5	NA	CASSLSGRGTQHF	TGTGCCAGCAGTTTATCCGGGCGGGGGACCCAGCATTTT
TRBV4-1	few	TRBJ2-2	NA	CASSQSVTTGELFF	TGCGCCAGCAGCCAATCAGTGACAACCGGGGAGCTGTTTTTT